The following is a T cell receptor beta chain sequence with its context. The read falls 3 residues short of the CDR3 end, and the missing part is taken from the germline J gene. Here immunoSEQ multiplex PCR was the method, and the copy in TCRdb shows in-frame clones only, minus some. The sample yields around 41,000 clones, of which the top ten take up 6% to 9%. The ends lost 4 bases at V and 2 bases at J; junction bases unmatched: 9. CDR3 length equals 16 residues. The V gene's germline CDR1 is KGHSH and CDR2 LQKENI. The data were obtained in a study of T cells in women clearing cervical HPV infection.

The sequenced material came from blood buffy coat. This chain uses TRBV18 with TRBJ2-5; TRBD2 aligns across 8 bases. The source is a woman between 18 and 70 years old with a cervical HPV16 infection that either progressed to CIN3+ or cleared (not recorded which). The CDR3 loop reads CASSLEASGGQETQYF. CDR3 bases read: TGTGCCAGCTCACTCGAGGCCAGCGGGGGACAAGAGACC.